This is a list of T cell receptor beta chains from one sample in a study of T cell responses to AZD1222 COVID-19 vaccine. The protocol was immunoSEQ multiplex PCR, while the TCRdb copy is restricted to in-frame clones and leaves out a portion. Of about 110,000 clones in the sample, more than 70% are singletons; the top ten hold over 3%. Sequencing used peripheral blood, obtained on day 0 of MenACWY control vaccination. Every receptor here comes from an adult in good health. The CDR3 runs from the conserved cysteine through the conserved F or W. The order of the fields is J gene, D gene, clone size, V gene, CDR3 protein, CDR3 DNA. The D gene is left open where the match is weak. Clone size is stated in some rows and not others, as once, few, many or a class when expanded.

TRBJ2-5 TRBD1 . TRBV6-5 CASTPRDREETQYF TGTGCCAGCACTCCCCGCGACAGGGAAGAGACCCAGTACTTC
TRBJ2-7 . . TRBV10-1 CASSGDLHRVGAYEQYF TGCGCCAGTAGTGGGGACCTTCACAGGGTTGGAGCCTACGAGCAGTACTTC
TRBJ1-4 . few TRBV12-3/TRBV12-4 CASSLSEGEKLFF TGTGCCAGCAGTTTGAGCGAAGGGGAAAAACTGTTTTTT
TRBJ1-5 TRBD1 once TRBV5-1 CASSLGTGIQPQHF TGCGCCAGCAGCTTGGGGACAGGGATTCAGCCCCAGCATTTT
TRBJ2-5 TRBD1 . TRBV28 CASSPAGTGLETQYF TGTGCCAGCAGTCCTGCCGGGACAGGGCTTGAGACCCAGTACTTC
TRBJ1-2 . . TRBV4-3 CASSVGSAGYTF TGCGCCAGCAGCGTTGGGAGCGCCGGCTACACCTTC
TRBJ2-4 . . TRBV27 CASSLRGAKNIQYF TGTGCCAGCAGTTTAAGGGGAGCCAAAAACATTCAGTACTTC
TRBJ1-1 . . TRBV12-5 CASAPTTGAGNTEAFF TGTGCTAGTGCTCCAACTACGGGGGCAGGGAACACTGAAGCTTTCTTT
TRBJ1-6 . . TRBV12-3/TRBV12-4 CASMKREGSPLHF TGTGCCAGCATGAAGAGGGAGGGTTCACCCCTCCACTTT
TRBJ1-4 . . TRBV18 CASSPMQAATNEKLFF TGTGCCAGCTCACCAATGCAGGCCGCAACTAATGAAAAACTGTTTTTT
TRBJ2-4 . . TRBV10-1 CASSESVENIQYF TGCGCCAGCAGTGAGTCAGTCGAAAACATTCAGTACTTC
TRBJ2-1 . . TRBV7-3 CASSLRGPLGNEQFF TGTGCCAGCAGCTTACGGGGGCCCCTCGGCAATGAGCAGTTCTTC
TRBJ2-2 . . TRBV5-1 CASSLDGLNTGELFF TGCGCCAGCAGCTTGGATGGATTGAACACCGGGGAGCTGTTTTTT
TRBJ1-1 . . TRBV21-1 CASRYCQWIWAFF TGTGCCAGCAGATATTGTCAGTGGATTTGGGCTTTCTTT
TRBJ1-2 TRBD1 once TRBV28 CASSLSPGTGNGYTF TGTGCCAGCAGTCTTTCTCCCGGGACAGGAAATGGCTACACCTTC
TRBJ1-2 . . TRBV27 CASAFLPRGRSGYTF TGTGCCAGCGCTTTCCTACCGCGAGGGAGGAGCGGCTACACCTTC
TRBJ1-2 . . TRBV7-9 CASSLIMTQGRTFGYTF TGTGCCAGCAGCTTAATAATGACCCAGGGGCGAACCTTTGGCTACACCTTC
TRBJ2-5 TRBD2 . TRBV5-1 CASSLVLAGGQETQYF TGCGCCAGCAGCTTGGTGCTAGCGGGGGGACAAGAGACCCAGTACTTC
TRBJ1-1 TRBD1 . TRBV28 CASSYLSGQGKAFF TGTGCCAGCAGTTACCTTTCAGGACAGGGCAAAGCTTTCTTT
TRBJ1-1 . . TRBV10-3 CAISEGDIGAEAFF TGTGCCATCAGTGAGGGGGACATTGGCGCTGAAGCTTTCTTT
TRBJ2-5 TRBD2 . TRBV4-3 CASSQERGGQETQYF TGCGCCAGCAGCCAAGAGCGGGGGGGCCAAGAGACCCAGTACTTC
TRBJ1-6 . . TRBV4-2 CASSQDITGRSTHNSPLHF TGTGCCAGCAGCCAAGATATTACAGGACGGTCAACCCATAATTCACCCCTCCACTTT
TRBJ2-1 . . TRBV28 CASSLRTLRSSYNEQFF TGTGCCAGCAGTCTCCGGACACTGAGAAGCTCCTACAATGAGCAGTTCTTC
TRBJ2-1 TRBD2 . TRBV9 CASSVATAGGSLNEQFF TGTGCCAGCAGCGTAGCTACGGCGGGGGGTTCCCTTAATGAGCAGTTCTTC
TRBJ2-3 TRBD2 once TRBV5-4 CASSPREADTQYF TGTGCCAGCAGCCCCCGGGAGGCCGATACGCAGTATTTT
TRBJ1-5 TRBD1 . TRBV12-5 CASGLGDRGDQPQHF TGTGCTAGTGGTTTGGGAGACAGGGGGGACCAGCCCCAGCATTTT
TRBJ1-1 . . TRBV7-9 CASSRTAVYTEAFF TGTGCCAGCAGCCGGACAGCCGTTTACACTGAAGCTTTCTTT
TRBJ2-7 TRBD1 . TRBV2 CASSEPGGRKYEQYF TGTGCCAGCAGTGAACCAGGGGGTAGGAAGTACGAGCAGTACTTC
TRBJ1-2 TRBD1 . TRBV7-9 CASNLGTGGNGYTF TGTGCCAGCAACCTAGGGACAGGGGGAAATGGCTACACCTTC
TRBJ2-3 TRBD2 . TRBV6-5 CASILAGVADTQYF TGTGCCAGCATTCTAGCGGGGGTAGCGGATACGCAGTATTTT
TRBJ1-2 TRBD1 medium-sized TRBV9 CASSAGQSSNYGYTF TGTGCCAGCAGCGCGGGACAGAGTTCTAACTATGGCTACACCTTC
TRBJ1-1 TRBD1 few TRBV19 CASSVRSGTDTEAFF TGTGCCAGTAGTGTGCGTTCCGGGACAGACACTGAAGCTTTCTTT
TRBJ1-1 TRBD1 once TRBV6-1 CASSEEGTVNTEAFF TGTGCCAGCAGTGAAGAGGGGACAGTTAACACTGAAGCTTTCTTT